This TCR beta chain stems from a study of PD-L1 blockade in urothelial cancer. Study as a whole: Blood was subjected to analysis at 3 weeks (second dose) and 6 weeks following treatment start. Typically, measured as a median, blood samples had roughly 140,000 T cells. Notes on the study in general: Survival was better when pretreatment blood TCR clonality fell below the median.

Sample time point: pretreatment peripheral blood. All patients carried locally advanced or metastatic urothelial carcinoma. Only one count was recorded for this clone. What it binds is not known. Measured with immunoSEQ multiplex PCR; TCRdb has only the in-frame clones, and not every one. The sample includes 30,000 to 40,000 clones, roughly 84% of them seen just once. The TCR was taken from a man between 60 and 75 years old with urothelial cancer. Sequencing was performed on PBMCs, taken around atezolizumab (anti-PD-L1) treatment.

This chain's CDR3 is CASSPTSGTDTQYF. For the CDR3, the DNA is TGTGCCAGCAGTCCTACTAGCGGGACAGATACGCAGTATTTT. This chain joins TRBV6-4 and TRBJ2-3; 9 nucleotides agree with TRBD2. With V trimmed by 5 bases and J by 3 bases, 3 bases remained unmatched. The CDR3 consists of 14 residues. Germline V gene lookup returns CDR1 MRHNA and CDR2 SNTAGT.